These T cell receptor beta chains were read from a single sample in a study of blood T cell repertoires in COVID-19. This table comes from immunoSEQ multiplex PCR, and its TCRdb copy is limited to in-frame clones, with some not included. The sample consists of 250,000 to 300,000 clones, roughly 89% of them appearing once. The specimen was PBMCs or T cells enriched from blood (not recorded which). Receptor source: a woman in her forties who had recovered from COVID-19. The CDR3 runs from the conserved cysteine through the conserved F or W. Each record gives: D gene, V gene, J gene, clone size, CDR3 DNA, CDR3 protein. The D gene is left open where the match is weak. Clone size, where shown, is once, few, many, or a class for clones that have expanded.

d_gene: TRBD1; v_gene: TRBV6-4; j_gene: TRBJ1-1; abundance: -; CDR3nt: TGTGCCAGCAGGCAGAGACAGGGGGCGCCCGTAGCTTTCTTT; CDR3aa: CASRQRQGAPVAFF
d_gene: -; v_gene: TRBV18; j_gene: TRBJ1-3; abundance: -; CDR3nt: TGTGCCAGCTCACCACGGACAGCGAGCTCTGGAAACACCATATATTTT; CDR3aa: CASSPRTASSGNTIYF
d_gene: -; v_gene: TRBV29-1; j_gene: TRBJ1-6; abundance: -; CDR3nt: TGCAGCGTCAGGCCCCGAGTAGATTCACCCCTCCACTTT; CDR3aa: CSVRPRVDSPLHF
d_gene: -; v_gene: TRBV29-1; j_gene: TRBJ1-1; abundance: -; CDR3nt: TGCAGCGTCCGGAGTTCCCAGAATACTGAAGCTTTCTTT; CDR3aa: CSVRSSQNTEAFF
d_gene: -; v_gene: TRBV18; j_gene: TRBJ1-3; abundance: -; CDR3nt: TGTGCCAGCTCACCAACAGCGGGGCCTGGAAACACCATATATTTT; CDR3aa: CASSPTAGPGNTIYF
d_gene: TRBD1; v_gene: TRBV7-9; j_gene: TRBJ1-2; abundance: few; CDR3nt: TGTGCCAGCAGCCCGGGACAGGGGGGATATGGCTACACCTTC; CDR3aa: CASSPGQGGYGYTF
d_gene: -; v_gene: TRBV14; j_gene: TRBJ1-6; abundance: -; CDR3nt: TGTGCCAGCAGCCAAGAAAAGGGGACACCCCTCCACTTT; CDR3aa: CASSQEKGTPLHF
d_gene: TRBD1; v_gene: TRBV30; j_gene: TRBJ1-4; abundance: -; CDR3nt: TGTGCCTGGAGTACCCCGACAGGGACTAATGAAAAACTGTTTTTT; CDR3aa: CAWSTPTGTNEKLFF
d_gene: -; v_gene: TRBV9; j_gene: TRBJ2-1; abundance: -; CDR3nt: TGTGCCAGCAGCGTAGCCTATGGTGGCGGTGAGCAGTTCTTC; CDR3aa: CASSVAYGGGEQFF
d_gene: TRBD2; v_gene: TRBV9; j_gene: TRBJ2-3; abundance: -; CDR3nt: TGTGCCAGCAGCTTCGACGGGGGGAGCACAGATACGCAGTATTTT; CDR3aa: CASSFDGGSTDTQYF
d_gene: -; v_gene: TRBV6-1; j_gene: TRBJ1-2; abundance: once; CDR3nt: TGTGCCAGCAGTGAGCTCTGGAGGGGGGGGAGAGGCTATGGCTACACCTTC; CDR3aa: CASSELWRGGRGYGYTF
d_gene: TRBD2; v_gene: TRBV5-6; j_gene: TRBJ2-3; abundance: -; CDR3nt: TGTGCCAGCAGCTTGCCTAGCGGGGGACGATCGGGAGATACGCAGTATTTT; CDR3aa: CASSLPSGGRSGDTQYF
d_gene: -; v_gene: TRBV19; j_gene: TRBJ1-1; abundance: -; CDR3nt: TGTGCCAGTACCCTCCTTTTGACAGAGAAGAACACTGAAGCTTTCTTT; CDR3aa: CASTLLLTEKNTEAFF
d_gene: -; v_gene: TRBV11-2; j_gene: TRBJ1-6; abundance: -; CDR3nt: TGTGCCAGCAGCCCGCGGTTTCCTGACCCGGCCCTCCACTTT; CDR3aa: CASSPRFPDPALHF
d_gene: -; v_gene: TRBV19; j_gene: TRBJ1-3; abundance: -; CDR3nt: TGTGCCAGTAATCCAGGGCCGGGAAACACCATATATTTT; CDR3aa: CASNPGPGNTIYF
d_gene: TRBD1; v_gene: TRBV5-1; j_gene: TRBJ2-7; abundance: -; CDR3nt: TGCGCCAGCAGCGGCGGGACAGGGTATAGAGGCTACGAGCAGTACTTC; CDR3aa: CASSGGTGYRGYEQYF
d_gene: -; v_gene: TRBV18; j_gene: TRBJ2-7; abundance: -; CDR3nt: TGTGCCAGCTCACCCCTGGACATGTCCTACGAGCAGTACTTC; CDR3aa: CASSPLDMSYEQYF